Below, one T cell receptor beta chain is given with its context. Its target is not known. TCR beta rearrangements were amplified from peripheral blood genomic DNA. The record originates from a study of T cell repertoires in aging, cancer and after chemotherapy. This CDR3 is built from 15 residues. The junction had 5 bases not matched to a gene; V was cut back by 5 bases and J by 2 bases. Germline CDR1 reads SGHTA; CDR2 reads FQGNSA. A mixed TRB-A/B primer pool amplified rearranged TRB by multiplex touch-down PCR. TCRdb independently ran MiXCR on the multiplex PCR reads; one entry per CDR3 protein. The sample contains about 3,800 distinct CDR3 sequences, 28% of which appear only once. Points from the study as a whole: Untreated cancer patients had significantly lower blood TCR diversity than age-matched healthy donors. Loss of evenness, beyond lost richness, contributed to age-related TCR diversity decline in cancer patients.

The source of this sequence is a human donor with a solid tumor. The chain links TRBV7-2 to TRBJ2-7; 11 nucleotides align to TRBD2. The sequenced material came from blood. The chain's CDR3 is CASSRIAGGAYEQYF. The CDR3 DNA is TGTGCCAGCAGCCGTATAGCGGGGGGGGCCTACGAGCAGTACTTC.